This TCR beta chain emerged from a study of T cell changes during pregnancy in multiple sclerosis. The assay was immunoSEQ multiplex PCR, and TCRdb's table has in-frame clones only and misses some. Found here are 30,000 or so clones, roughly nine tenths of them singletons; the top ten hold around 0.72%. Germline lookup yields CDR1 MGHRA and CDR2 YSYEKL. CDR3 length equals 16 residues. The junction had 10 bases not matched to a gene; V was cut back by 2 bases and J by 6 bases. The V and J genes are TRBV4-1 and TRBJ1-5; 7 bases fit TRBD1. The source material was CD4+ T cells from peripheral blood mononuclear cells, sampled in the second trimester of pregnancy. The sequence was collected from a female donor with multiple sclerosis, enrolled in a pregnancy study. CDR3 nucleotide sequence: TGCGCCAGCAGCCAATGGTGGCAGGAGGGGGCTCAGCCCCAGCATTTT. Translation: CASSQWWQEGAQPQHF.